This T cell receptor beta chain was observed in a study of cytomegalovirus exposure and HLA in healthy donors. The repertoire was sequenced with immunoSEQ multiplex PCR; TCRdb's copy has only in-frame clones and lacks some. The sample has roughly 300,000 clones, around 90% seen once. Looked up from germline, CDR1 is LGHNA and CDR2 is YNFKEQ. The CDR3 sequence is 14 residues long. V was pared by 4 bases and J by 9 bases, with 16 bases between. The receptor comes from a young woman in good health and CMV-seropositive. Specimen: PBMCs. The V and J genes are TRBV4-2 and TRBJ2-1; tentatively, D is TRBD1 (6 bases). The CDR3 reads CASSPPRGSGEQFF. The CDR3 DNA is TGTGCCAGCAGCCCGCCTAGGGGGTCGGGTGAGCAGTTCTTC.